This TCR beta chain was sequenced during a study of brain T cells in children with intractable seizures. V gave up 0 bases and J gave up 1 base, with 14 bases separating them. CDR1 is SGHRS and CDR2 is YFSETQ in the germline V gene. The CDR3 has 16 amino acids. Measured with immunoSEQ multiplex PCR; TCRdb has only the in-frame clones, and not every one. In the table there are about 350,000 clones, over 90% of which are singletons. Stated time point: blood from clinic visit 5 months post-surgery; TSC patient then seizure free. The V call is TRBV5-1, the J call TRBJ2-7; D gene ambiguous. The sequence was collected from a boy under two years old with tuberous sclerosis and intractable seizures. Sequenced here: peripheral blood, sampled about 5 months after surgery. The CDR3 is CASSLVTGPLSYEQYF. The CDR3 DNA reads TGCGCCAGCAGCTTGGTAACCGGACCTCTATCCTACGAGCAGTACTTC.